The 28 T cell receptor beta chains below all came from one sample that was sequenced in a study of blood T cell repertoires in COVID-19. Libraries were prepared by immunoSEQ multiplex PCR; TCRdb keeps only in-frame clonotypes and omits some of them. In the table there are 200,000 to 250,000 clones, approximately 84% of which are singletons. Input material: peripheral blood. Receptor source: a woman of 80 years or more with acute or convalescent COVID-19.

The rearrangement links TRBV24-1 to TRBJ1-5; D is uncertain. Germline values: CDR1 KGHDR, CDR2 SFDVKD. CDR3 size: 12 residues. Trimming removed 3 bases from V and 9 bases from J, with 8 bases in between. The CDR3 DNA reads TGTGCCACCAGTGATCCCGGTGGGCCCCAGCATTTT. It yields the protein CATSDPGGPQHF.

The rearrangement links TRBV5-5 to TRBJ2-7; a weak D match, TRBD2 (6 bases). There are 16 residues in the CDR3. Germline values: CDR1 SGHKS, CDR2 YYEKEE (reference sequence). The ends were cut back, 1 base at V and 3 bases at J, with 17 bases in the middle. The DNA for the CDR3 is TGTGCCAGCAGCTTGAAGTTGCGGGGCGGATACTACGAGCAGTACTTC. This codes for CASSLKLRGGYYEQYF.

The gene calls are TRBV5-1 and TRBJ2-1, with 9 bases matching TRBD2. Germline loops: CDR1 SGHRS, CDR2 YFSETQ. This CDR3 spans 15 amino acids. With V trimmed by 4 bases and J by 4 bases, 6 bases remained unmatched. CDR3 protein: CASSPSSGVYNEQFF. CDR3 nucleotides: TGCGCCAGCAGCCCATCTAGCGGGGTATACAATGAGCAGTTCTTC.

This chain uses TRBV7-9 with TRBJ2-7, with TRBD1 as a possible D gene (6 bases). This CDR3 is 16 amino acids long. Germline CDR1 and CDR2: SEHNR and FQNEAQ (reference sequence). Trimming shortened V by 1 base and J by 4 bases, and 17 bases separated the two germline ends. CDR3 DNA: TGTGCCAGCAGCTTAGGCCCTCGGGGACAAGAATACGAGCAGTACTTC. Translating it yields CASSLGPRGQEYEQYF.

The chain recombines TRBV7-3 with TRBJ2-2; the match to TRBD2 covers 8 bases. Germline loops: CDR1 SGHTA, CDR2 FQGTGA. The CDR3 is 15 residues long. V shed 2 bases and J 4 bases; nucleotides not matched to a gene: 3. The CDR3 nucleotides read TGTGCCAGCAGCTTAGTCGCGGGGGGCACCGGGGAGCTGTTTTTT. Amino acids: CASSLVAGGTGELFF.

This clone was detected ten times or more. The V call is TRBV19, the J call TRBJ1-4; TRBD1 is a possible D gene (5 bases). With 4 bases removed from V and 4 bases from J, the gap between germline ends came to 7 bases. Per the germline V gene, CDR1 is LNHDA and CDR2 is SQIVND (reference sequence). CDR3 length: 13 amino acids. The CDR3 loop is CASSKQGNEKLFF. The CDR3, as DNA: TGTGCCAGTAGTAAGCAGGGTAATGAAAAACTGTTTTTT.

J is TRBJ1-2 and V is TRBV19, with no clear D. CDR3 length: 12 amino acids. V shed 2 bases and J shed 8 bases, with 9 bases lying between them. In germline, CDR1 is LNHDA, CDR2 SQIVND (reference sequence). The DNA for the CDR3 is TGTGCCAGTAGTATAATGGAGCGAGGCTACACCTTC. Amino acids: CASSIMERGYTF.

The chain links TRBV29-1 to TRBJ2-1; 8 nucleotides agree with TRBD1. There are 15 residues in the CDR3. Unmatched junction bases numbered 6, after V lost 4 bases and J lost 1 base. Per germline, CDR1 SQVTM and CDR2 ANQGSEA. The CDR3 spells CSVAQGAISYNEQFF. The CDR3 DNA reads TGCAGCGTTGCCCAGGGGGCGATTTCCTACAATGAGCAGTTCTTC.

V and J are TRBV11-2 and TRBJ1-6, with D tentatively TRBD1 (6 bases). Germline values: CDR1 SGHAT, CDR2 FQNNGV. This CDR3 contains 14 residues. V was trimmed by 5 bases and J by 7 bases, leaving 12 bases between them. The CDR3: CASSAGEGNSPLHF. In nucleotides, the CDR3 is TGTGCCAGCAGCGCAGGGGAAGGCAATTCACCCCTCCACTTT. Full variable domain (outside the CDR3, taken from reference TRBV11-2 and TRBJ1-6): EAGVAQSPRYKIIEKRQSVAFWCNPISGHATLYWYQQILGQGPKLLIQFQNNGVVDDSQLPKDRFSAERLKGVDSTLKIQPAKLEDSAVYLCASSAGEGNSPLHFGNGTRLTVT.

The rearrangement uses TRBV13 and TRBJ1-6; D call uncertain. There are 16 residues in the CDR3. V lost 2 bases and J lost 2, with 10 bases in between. The germline CDR1 and CDR2 sequences are PRHDT and FYEKMQ (reference sequence). CDR3 amino acids: CASSLTHSTYNSPLHF. As DNA, the CDR3 is TGTGCCAGCAGCTTAACCCATAGCACCTATAATTCACCCCTCCACTTT.

V usage is TRBV10-2 and J usage is TRBJ2-1, with D perhaps TRBD2 (6 bases). V shed 3 bases and J shed 3 bases, with 15 bases lying between them. From germline, CDR1 is WSHSY and CDR2 SAAADI. The CDR3 consists of 16 residues. The CDR3 sequence: CASSDVGGPNYNEQFF. CDR3 nucleotide sequence: TGCGCCAGCAGTGATGTGGGAGGACCCAACTACAATGAGCAGTTCTTC.

This clone was recorded once. The chain recombines TRBV7-8 with TRBJ1-1, with 7 bases fitting TRBD1. This CDR3 spans 14 amino acids. After removal of 2 bases from V and 4 bases from J, the junction contained 4 bases not matched to a gene. Germline values: CDR1 SGHVS, CDR2 FQNEAQ. Here the CDR3 reads CASSLPGQLTEAFF. The CDR3 coding sequence is TGTGCCAGCAGCTTACCGGGACAGCTCACTGAAGCTTTCTTT.

The CDR3 loop is CASSLGPQGGEAFF. Written as DNA, the CDR3 is TGTGCCAGCAGCTTGGGACCCCAGGGGGGTGAAGCTTTCTTT. The chain carries TRBV5-6 and TRBJ1-1, with TRBD1 matching 7 bases. V trimming: 0 bases; J trimming: 7 bases; junction bases outside the gene matches: 6. Per the germline V gene, CDR1 is SGHDT and CDR2 is YYEEEE. CDR3 length: 14 residues.

V is TRBV6-5 and J is TRBJ2-4; perhaps TRBD1 as D (5 bases). The CDR3 totals 16 residues. Germline V gene sequence: CDR1 MNHEY, CDR2 SVGAGI. Between the trimmed V and J ends, which lost 0 bases and 0 bases, there was a span of 9 bases. The CDR3: CASSYSSGLAKNIQYF. In DNA form, the CDR3 reads TGTGCCAGCAGTTACTCATCAGGGTTAGCCAAAAACATTCAGTACTTC.

This clone was seen more than once but under ten times. The V gene is TRBV5-6, the J gene TRBJ2-5; D is perhaps TRBD2 (7 bases). Per germline, CDR1 SGHDT and CDR2 YYEEEE. V was pared by 0 bases and J by 5 bases, with 11 bases between. The CDR3 totals 14 residues. The CDR3 spells CASSLGGGGETQYF. CDR3 nucleotides: TGTGCCAGCAGCTTGGGAGGGGGAGGGGAGACCCAGTACTTC.

Here the CDR3 DNA reads TGTGCCAGCACTTTGCCGGGAAAAAAAGCTTTCTTT. It yields the protein CASTLPGKKAFF. The chain joins TRBV28 to TRBJ1-1; D uncertain. This CDR3 has 12 amino acids. V lost 7 bases, J lost 9 bases, and 15 bases lay in between. Germline CDR1 is MDHEN and CDR2 is SYDVKM. Variable domain in full (rest from reference TRBV28 and TRBJ1-1): DVKVTQSSRYLVKRTGEKVFLECVQDMDHENMFWYRQDPGLGLRLIYFSYDVKMKEKGDIPEGYSVSREKKERFSLILESASTNQTSMYLCASTLPGKKAFFGQGTRLTVV.

The rearrangement joins TRBV5-6 to TRBJ1-2, with 8 bases lining up with TRBD1. Looked up from germline, CDR1 is SGHDT and CDR2 is YYEEEE. The CDR3 is 14 residues long. V lost 4 bases to trimming and J lost 4 bases; unmatched junction nucleotides: 6. CDR3 bases: TGTGCCAGCAGCGGGACAGGAGGCGCCTATGGCTACACCTTC. This gives the protein CASSGTGGAYGYTF.

The chain recombines TRBV5-5 with TRBJ2-1; TRBD2 aligns across 9 bases. Germline CDR1 reads SGHKS; CDR2 reads YYEKEE (reference sequence). Trimming took 2 bases from V and 5 from J; bases not matched to a gene: 5. This CDR3 has 15 residues. The CDR3 here is CASSLSTSGNNEQFF. For the CDR3, the DNA is TGTGCCAGCAGCTTATCGACTAGCGGAAACAATGAGCAGTTCTTC.

The chain recombines TRBV5-1 with TRBJ2-7, with 7 positions matching TRBD1. Per germline, CDR1 SGHRS and CDR2 YFSETQ. The ends lost 3 bases at V and 4 bases at J; junction bases unmatched: 7. CDR3 length: 14 amino acids. The CDR3 here is CASSYDRDQYEQYF. CDR3 nucleotide sequence: TGCGCCAGCAGCTACGACAGGGATCAGTACGAGCAGTACTTC.

CDR3 residues: CASNPHQGASEAFF. The CDR3 DNA is TGTGCCAGCAACCCGCATCAGGGGGCATCTGAAGCTTTCTTT. The rearrangement joins TRBV28 to TRBJ1-1, with 8 bases aligning to TRBD1. V trimming: 7 bases; J trimming: 6 bases; junction bases outside the gene matches: 10. The CDR3 totals 14 residues. CDR1 is MDHEN, CDR2 SYDVKM, per germline.

The chain employs TRBV7-3 and TRBJ2-1; D may be TRBD2 (6 bases). This CDR3 is built from 15 residues. CDR1 is SGHTA and CDR2 is FQGTGA in the germline V gene. The V gene lost 5 bases and the J gene lost 1 base, with 12 bases spanning the gap. The CDR3 here is CASSATGESYNEQFF. The CDR3 DNA sequence: TGTGCCAGCAGCGCGACGGGGGAGTCCTACAATGAGCAGTTCTTC.

The rearrangement joins TRBV7-7 to TRBJ1-1; tentative D call: TRBD1 (6 bases). Trimming removed 5 bases from V and 0 bases from J, with 13 bases in between. CDR3 size: 15 residues. Germline lookup yields CDR1 SSHAT and CDR2 FNYEAQ (reference sequence). The CDR3 loop is CASSPSGQMNTEAFF. Here the CDR3 DNA reads TGTGCCAGCAGCCCCTCCGGACAGATGAACACTGAAGCTTTCTTT.

This chain connects TRBV30 to TRBJ1-5; D is perhaps TRBD1 (5 bases). The CDR3 length is 14 residues. Germline-derived CDR1 and CDR2 are GTSNPN and SVGIG (reference sequence). V was trimmed by 1 base and J by 2 bases, leaving 9 bases between them. This chain's CDR3 is CAWSEGNGNQPQHF. CDR3 nucleotide sequence: TGTGCCTGGAGTGAGGGGAACGGCAATCAGCCCCAGCATTTT.

The genes are TRBV5-6 and TRBJ2-1; 9 bases fit TRBD1. CDR1 SGHDT and CDR2 YYEEEE come from the germline V gene. The CDR3 is 16 amino acids. Trimming took 4 bases from V and 4 from J; bases not matched to a gene: 9. In nucleotides, the CDR3 is TGTGCCAGCAGCAAGGACAGGGGCGCGTTATACAATGAGCAGTTCTTC. It is translated as CASSKDRGALYNEQFF.

This clone was counted a single time. V usage is TRBV28 and J usage is TRBJ1-1; 7 positions agree with TRBD1. Trimming cost V 1 base and J 1 base; bases outside gene matches: 6. The CDR3 extends over 16 amino acids. Germline CDR1 reads MDHEN; CDR2 reads SYDVKM. The CDR3 DNA follows: TGTGCCAGCAGTTTATCCTTGACAGGGCGGAACACTGAAGCTTTCTTT. Translating gives CASSLSLTGRNTEAFF.

The chain recombines TRBV6-5 with TRBJ1-3; possibly TRBD1 for D (6 bases). The germline V gene encodes CDR1 MNHEY and CDR2 SVGAGI. V dropped 4 bases and J dropped 4 bases, with 14 bases sitting between them. CDR3 length: 15 amino acids. The CDR3 protein is CASSLSGTKGNTIYF. The DNA of the CDR3 is TGTGCCAGCAGTTTGAGTGGGACAAAAGGAAACACCATATATTTT.

The gene calls are TRBV7-3 and TRBJ2-1; 10 bases are a match to TRBD2. Looked up from germline, CDR1 is SGHTA and CDR2 is FQGTGA. The CDR3 spans 18 residues. V gave up 6 bases and J gave up 0 bases; unmatched junction bases: 11. CDR3 coding DNA: TGTGCCAGCAGTTCTCCAGCGGGGGGGCTAAGCTCCTACAATGAGCAGTTCTTC. Translating gives CASSSPAGGLSSYNEQFF.

This clone was detected once. This chain links TRBV3-1 (or the pseudogene TRBV3-2) with TRBJ2-3, with D hard to call. Deletions cut 2 bases from V and 6 bases from J, with 6 bases between. The CDR3 loop spans 12 amino acids. Germline V lookup: CDR1 LGHDT, CDR2 YNNKEL (reference sequence). In DNA form, the CDR3 reads TGTGCCAGCAGCCAATACTTGGATACGCAGTATTTT. It translates to CASSQYLDTQYF.